The next 18 T cell receptor beta chains were all read from a single sample in a study of high-grade serous ovarian cancer treatment subgroups. This table comes from immunoSEQ multiplex PCR, and its TCRdb copy is limited to in-frame clones, with some not included. The sample lists 5,000 or so clones, approximately 68% occurring once. Tumor tissue was taken before any definitive surgery or chemotherapy was given. Sequenced sample: tumor tissue. The receptors here all came from a human donor with high-grade serous ovarian cancer.

The J gene is TRBJ1-2, the V gene TRBV7-8; the D gene is possibly TRBD1 (5 bases). The CDR3 spans 14 residues. Trimming shortened V by 1 base and J by 2 bases, and 8 bases separated the two germline ends. Looked up from germline, CDR1 is SGHVS and CDR2 is FQNEAQ. The DNA of the CDR3 is TGTGCCAGCAGCTTAGGCAGGGCCAACTATGGCTACACCTTC. This codes for CASSLGRANYGYTF.

The V call is TRBV4-1, the J call TRBJ1-1; D not certain. The V gene lost 3 bases and the J gene lost 0 bases, with 14 bases spanning the gap. Per germline, CDR1 MGHRA and CDR2 YSYEKL. This CDR3 is 16 amino acids long. CDR3 loop: CASSHPPTYMNTEAFF. CDR3 sequence (DNA): TGCGCCAGCAGCCATCCCCCGACGTACATGAACACTGAAGCTTTCTTT.

The gene calls are TRBV9 and TRBJ2-3; the D gene is possibly TRBD2 (6 bases). Deletions cut 3 bases from V and 4 bases from J, with 15 bases between. CDR1 is SGDLS, CDR2 YYNGEE, per germline. The CDR3 covers 15 residues. Written as DNA, the CDR3 is TGTGCCAGCAGCGCGGGGGTAACAAAGGCAGATACGCAGTATTTT. This sequence encodes CASSAGVTKADTQYF.

The V gene is TRBV5-1, the J gene TRBJ2-5; unclear D gene. Trimming stripped 3 bases from V and 5 bases from J, with 20 bases between. From germline, CDR1 is SGHRS and CDR2 YFSETQ. The CDR3 is 16 amino acids. This CDR3 is CASSSGWASRSETQYF. The CDR3 DNA follows: TGCGCCAGCAGCTCTGGATGGGCCTCACGGTCGGAGACCCAGTACTTC. The full variable domain, in which reference TRBV5-1 and TRBJ2-5 provide the parts outside the CDR3, is KAGVTQTPRYLIKTRGQQVTLSCSPISGHRSVSWYQQTPGQGLQFLFEYFSETQRNKGNFPGRFSGRQFSNSRSEMNVSTLELGDSALYLCASSSGWASRSETQYFGPGTRLLVL.

The rearrangement joins TRBV5-5 to TRBJ2-3; D may be TRBD1 (6 bases). The CDR3 length is 15 residues. Trimming removed 1 base from V and 4 bases from J, with 13 bases in between. Per germline, CDR1 SGHKS and CDR2 YYEKEE (reference sequence). The CDR3 nucleotides are TGTGCCAGCAGCTTGCCAGGGGAGTACGCAGATACGCAGTATTTT. Protein: CASSLPGEYADTQYF.

V gene TRBV11-1 combines with J gene TRBJ2-3; possibly TRBD2 for D (5 bases). The CDR3 has 11 residues. Deletions cut 4 bases from V and 13 bases from J, with 12 bases between. Per germline, CDR1 SGHAT and CDR2 FQDESV (reference sequence). CDR3 coding DNA: TGTGCCAGCAGCTCCCGGGGTACTAAGTATTTT. Protein: CASSSRGTKYF.

DNA of the CDR3: TGTGCCAGCAGCTTGGCGATGCAGAGAGCTAACTATGGCTACACCTTC. It is translated as CASSLAMQRANYGYTF. The chain couples TRBV5-4 to TRBJ1-2; D is uncertain. V was trimmed by 0 bases and J by 0 bases, leaving 12 bases between them. CDR3 length: 16 residues. Germline lookup yields CDR1 SGHNT and CDR2 YYREEE (reference sequence).

The J gene is TRBJ1-1, the V gene TRBV19; the D is unclear. Trimming took 1 base from V and 8 from J, leaving 14 bases between them. In germline, CDR1 is LNHDA, CDR2 SQIVND (reference sequence). There are 14 residues in the CDR3. The CDR3 region is CASSIGRGIGEAFF. Written as DNA, the CDR3 is TGTGCCAGTAGTATAGGACGGGGTATCGGGGAAGCTTTCTTT. Complete variable domain (other parts from reference TRBV19 and TRBJ1-1): DGGITQSPKYLFRKEGQNVTLSCEQNLNHDAMYWYRQDPGQGLRLIYYSQIVNDFQKGDIAEGYSVSREKKESFPLTVTSAQKNPTAFYLCASSIGRGIGEAFFGQGTRLTVV.

This clone is classed as large. The chain is built from TRBV11-2 and TRBJ1-1, with 9 bases lining up with TRBD1. CDR3 length: 16 amino acids. V shed 4 bases, J shed 12 bases, and the junction held 18 bases outside the gene matches. Germline assignment: CDR1 SGHAT and CDR2 FQNNGV. CDR3 coding DNA: TGTGCCAGCAGCTCCCTACTCCGGGACAGGGAAGGTGGGACTTTCTTT. Protein sequence: CASSSLLRDREGGTFF.

The rearrangement links TRBV2 to TRBJ1-5; 9 positions match TRBD1. In germline, CDR1 is SNHLY, CDR2 FYNNEI. With 6 bases clipped from V and 6 bases from J, the junction kept 6 bases outside the gene matches. The CDR3 spans 14 residues. CDR3 region: CASRGDRDSQPQHF. CDR3 coding DNA: TGTGCCAGCAGAGGGGACAGGGACAGTCAGCCCCAGCATTTT.

This clone was seen only once. CDR3 loop: CASSRNKGKNQPQHF. The CDR3 bases are TGTGCCAGTAGCCGGAACAAGGGCAAGAATCAGCCCCAGCATTTT. The rearrangement uses TRBV19 and TRBJ1-5; D ambiguous. Per the germline V gene, CDR1 is LNHDA and CDR2 is SQIVND (reference sequence). CDR3 length: 15 residues. Trimming removed 6 bases at V and 4 bases at J, with 16 bases between. Together with reference TRBV19 and TRBJ1-5, the CDR3 gives the full variable domain: DGGITQSPKYLFRKEGQNVTLSCEQNLNHDAMYWYRQDPGQGLRLIYYSQIVNDFQKGDIAEGYSVSREKKESFPLTVTSAQKNPTAFYLCASSRNKGKNQPQHFGDGTRLSIL.

The rearrangement uses TRBV7-2 and TRBJ2-7, with D possibly being TRBD2 (5 bases). The V gene lost 1 base and the J gene lost 1 base, with 11 bases spanning the gap. The germline V gene encodes CDR1 SGHTA and CDR2 FQGNSA. The CDR3 sequence is 15 residues long. In nucleotides, the CDR3 is TGTGCCAGCAGCTTAGGTCGGGGTCTGTCCTACGAGCAGTACTTC. It codes for CASSLGRGLSYEQYF.

In regard to this clone: The identical CDR3 is also encoded by other nucleotide sequences in the sample. This sequence joins TRBV7-9 and TRBJ1-2; 7 positions agree with TRBD1. The V segment lost 8 bases and the J segment 6 bases; nucleotides outside the gene matches: 12. The V gene's germline CDR1 is SEHNR and CDR2 FQNEAQ (reference sequence). The CDR3 has 14 amino acids. This CDR3 reads CASLEMTGLNGYTF. The CDR3 DNA follows: TGTGCCAGCTTAGAAATGACAGGGCTAAATGGCTACACCTTC. The whole variable domain, remainder taken from reference TRBV7-9 and TRBJ1-2, is DTGVSQNPRHKITKRGQNVTFRCDPISEHNRLYWYRQTLGQGPEFLTYFQNEAQLEKSRLLSDRFSAERPKGSFSTLEIQRTEQGDSAMYLCASLEMTGLNGYTFGSGTRLTVV.

CDR3 coding DNA: TGCGCCAGCAGCTTGGATCGGACGAATAGTAACTATGGCTACACCTTC. This sequence encodes CASSLDRTNSNYGYTF. V is TRBV5-1 and J is TRBJ1-2, with D uncertain. Trimming removed 0 bases from V and 1 base from J, with 13 bases in between. The germline gives CDR1 SGHRS, CDR2 YFSETQ. The CDR3 has 16 residues. The complete variable domain, with remaining parts taken from reference TRBV5-1 and TRBJ1-2, reads KAGVTQTPRYLIKTRGQQVTLSCSPISGHRSVSWYQQTPGQGLQFLFEYFSETQRNKGNFPGRFSGRQFSNSRSEMNVSTLELGDSALYLCASSLDRTNSNYGYTFGSGTRLTVV.

This clone appeared a single time. The gene calls are TRBV15 and TRBJ1-4; perhaps TRBD1 as D (5 bases). Trimming took off 1 base at V and 7 bases at J, with 13 bases between the two ends. This CDR3 region has 15 residues. Per germline, CDR1 LNHNV and CDR2 YYDKDF (reference sequence). CDR3 residues: CATSRGQGGSEKLFF. In DNA, the CDR3 is TGTGCCACCAGCAGAGGTCAGGGTGGGAGTGAAAAACTGTTTTTT.

The V gene is TRBV6-6, the J gene TRBJ2-1; TRBD1 is a possible D gene (5 bases). V dropped 5 bases and J dropped 9 bases, with 23 bases sitting between them. This CDR3 contains 16 residues. CDR1 MNHNY and CDR2 SVGAGI come from the germline V gene (reference sequence). CDR3 protein: CASSPFRITDQGEQFF. Written as DNA, the CDR3 is TGTGCCAGCAGTCCCTTCCGGATCACGGATCAGGGTGAGCAGTTCTTC.

This rearrangement joins TRBV9 to TRBJ1-5; 11 positions agree with TRBD1. The CDR3 loop spans 16 amino acids. V dropped 3 bases and J dropped 0; count of bases not matched to a gene: 2. Germline-derived CDR1 and CDR2 are SGDLS and YYNGEE. The CDR3: CASSAGTGGSNQPQHF. CDR3 DNA: TGTGCCAGCAGCGCGGGGACAGGGGGTAGCAATCAGCCCCAGCATTTT.

V and J are TRBV5-1 and TRBJ1-1; maybe TRBD1 (6 bases). CDR1 SGHRS and CDR2 YFSETQ come from the germline V gene. This CDR3 spans 13 amino acids. The germline V and J ends were trimmed by 7 bases and 3 bases, with 13 bases remaining between them. For the CDR3, the DNA is TGCGCCAGCTCAACCCAGGGGCACACTGAAGCTTTCTTT. This translates into CASSTQGHTEAFF.